These 19 T cell receptor beta chains share one sample of origin, sequenced in a study of T-cell memory formation after mild COVID-19. TCRdb used MiXCR to reprocess the 5' RACE reads, holding one entry per CDR3 protein. The sample yields more than 75,000 distinct CDR3 sequences, approximately 15% seen once. The sample comprised PBMCs or a T cell subset sorted from them (not recorded which). The source is an adult woman who had mild COVID-19 (a few samples of this study predate the infection). Cell type and time point are not known.

The chain carries TRBV4-2 and TRBJ1-1; D is ambiguous. There are 14 residues in the CDR3. Germline V CDR1 and CDR2: LGHNA, YNFKEQ. The germline V and J ends were trimmed by 4 bases and 3 bases, with 12 bases remaining between them. The CDR3 DNA follows: TGTGCCAGCAGCCGCGGCGGTGGGGACACTGAAGCTTTCTTT. Protein: CASSRGGGDTEAFF.

This clonotype was seen more than once but under ten times. The rearrangement joins TRBV14 to TRBJ2-1, with 8 bases that match TRBD2. The V gene end was trimmed by 1 base and the J gene end by 6 bases; junction bases not matched to a gene: 5. CDR1 is SGHDN, CDR2 FVKESK, per germline. The CDR3 length is 15 residues. The chain's CDR3 is CASSQARGGPNEQFF. Here the CDR3 DNA reads TGTGCCAGCAGCCAAGCCCGGGGGGGGCCCAATGAGCAGTTCTTC.

This clonotype occurred a few times. The genes are TRBV5-1 and TRBJ1-2, with 9 positions matching TRBD1. CDR3 length: 16 amino acids. V dropped 1 base and J dropped 5; count of bases not matched to a gene: 9. Germline loops: CDR1 SGHRS, CDR2 YFSETQ. As DNA, the CDR3 is TGCGCCAGCAGCTTGAGTCCGGGACAGGGATCTTATGGCTACACCTTC. Translating gives CASSLSPGQGSYGYTF.

The sample holds many counts of this clonotype. The V and J genes are TRBV3-1 and TRBJ2-7; 7 bases are a match to TRBD2. Losses at the gene ends were 2 bases for V and 1 base for J; bases not matched to a gene: 5. Germline-derived CDR1 and CDR2 are LGHDT and YNNKEL (reference sequence). The CDR3 spans 15 residues. CDR3 coding DNA: TGTGCCAGCAGCCAAACCGGGACTACATCCTACGAGCAGTACTTC. This encodes CASSQTGTTSYEQYF.

The rearrangement joins TRBV7-9 to TRBJ2-3; TRBD2 matches at 8 bases. V lost 5 bases to trimming and J lost 1 base; unmatched junction nucleotides: 8. This CDR3 spans 16 amino acids. The germline V gene encodes CDR1 SEHNR and CDR2 FQNEAQ (reference sequence). Here the CDR3 reads CASSPAGGPGTDTQYF. CDR3 nucleotides: TGTGCCAGCAGCCCGGCGGGGGGTCCGGGCACAGATACGCAGTATTTT.

The chain has TRBV20-1 and TRBJ2-1; D is perhaps TRBD2 (6 bases). Germline loops: CDR1 DFQATT, CDR2 SNEGSKA (reference sequence). V shed 2 bases and J shed 4 bases, with 12 bases lying between them. The CDR3 contains 14 residues. CDR3 sequence: CSARPLAPYNEQFF. Here the CDR3 DNA reads TGCAGTGCTAGACCCCTAGCGCCATACAATGAGCAGTTCTTC.

The chain has TRBV7-8 and TRBJ2-2, with TRBD2 matching over 12 bases. The CDR3 sequence is 19 residues long. Germline V gives CDR1 SGHVS, CDR2 FQNEAQ. V was pared by 2 bases and J by 1 base, with 8 bases of the junction left unmatched. The CDR3, as DNA: TGTGCCAGCAGCTTATTGCCGACTAGCGGGAGCGAGAACACCGGGGAGCTGTTTTTT. Amino acid sequence: CASSLLPTSGSENTGELFF. Drawing the rest from reference TRBV7-8 and TRBJ2-2, the complete variable domain is GAGVSQSPRYKVAKRGQDVALRCDPISGHVSLFWYQQALGQGPEFLTYFQNEAQLDKSGLPSDRFFAERPEGSVSTLKIQRTQQEDSAVYLCASSLLPTSGSENTGELFFGEGSRLTVL.

The rearrangement joins TRBV6-6 to TRBJ2-2, with D perhaps TRBD1 (5 bases). The CDR3 extends over 15 amino acids. With 7 bases removed from V and 7 bases from J, the gap between germline ends came to 19 bases. From germline, CDR1 is MNHNY and CDR2 SVGAGI (reference sequence). CDR3 amino acids: CASIPWAGFDGELFF. CDR3 DNA sequence: TGTGCCAGCATCCCCTGGGCAGGGTTCGACGGGGAGCTGTTTTTT.

As DNA, the CDR3 is TGTGCCAGCAGCTTGCGGGGGCCCTCCTACAATGAGCAGTTCTTC. Amino acid sequence: CASSLRGPSYNEQFF. The chain uses TRBV7-9 and TRBJ2-1; a possible D gene is TRBD2 (7 bases). V lost 3 bases and J lost 0, with 9 bases in between. The V gene's germline CDR1 is SEHNR and CDR2 FQNEAQ (reference sequence). The CDR3 is 15 amino acids. Together with reference TRBV7-9 and TRBJ2-1, the CDR3 gives the full variable domain: DTGVSQNPRHKITKRGQNVTFRCDPISEHNRLYWYRQTLGQGPEFLTYFQNEAQLEKSRLLSDRFSAERPKGSFSTLEIQRTEQGDSAMYLCASSLRGPSYNEQFFGPGTRLTVL.

The chain couples TRBV18 to TRBJ1-1, with 7 positions matching TRBD1. J gave up 5 bases and V 6 bases, and 12 bases lay outside the gene matches. The V gene's germline CDR1 is KGHSH and CDR2 LQKENI. The CDR3 has 15 residues. The CDR3 protein is CASSLHAGGETEAFF. In DNA, the CDR3 is TGTGCCAGCTCCCTACACGCAGGGGGAGAAACTGAAGCTTTCTTT.

The sample holds many counts of this clonotype. The chain joins TRBV5-1 to TRBJ2-7, with 8 bases aligning to TRBD2. CDR1 and CDR2 from the germline V gene are SGHRS and YFSETQ. CDR3 size: 14 residues. Trimming cost V 5 bases and J 5 bases; bases outside gene matches: 9. CDR3 in amino acids: CASSYSGVVDEQYF. CDR3 sequence (DNA): TGCGCCAGCAGTTATAGCGGGGTTGTCGACGAGCAGTACTTC.

This clonotype was counted only a few times. The J gene is TRBJ2-1, the V gene TRBV6-2 or TRBV6-3, with 12 bases aligning to TRBD2. The CDR3 loop spans 15 amino acids. The germline CDR1 and CDR2 sequences are MNHEY and SVGEGT. J gave up 7 bases and V 6 bases, and 7 bases lay outside the gene matches. CDR3 DNA sequence: TGTGCCAGCAGGATACTAGCGGGAGGTACGAATGAGCAGTTCTTC. Its protein product is CASRILAGGTNEQFF.

The J gene is TRBJ2-1, the V gene TRBV7-3, with 10 bases aligning to TRBD2. CDR1 SGHTA and CDR2 FQGTGA come from the germline V gene. V was clipped by 6 bases and J by 2 bases; unmatched bases: 4. This CDR3 region has 15 residues. For the CDR3, the DNA is TGTGCCAGCAGTCGACTAGCGGGTGCCTACAATGAGCAGTTCTTC. It yields the protein CASSRLAGAYNEQFF.

The chain combines TRBV15 with TRBJ1-4; D unresolved. The CDR3 sequence is 13 residues long. The V end lost 0 bases, the J end lost 12 bases, and 11 bases lay between the germline ends. Germline assignment: CDR1 LNHNV and CDR2 YYDKDF (reference sequence). The CDR3 spells CATSRDESEELFF. The CDR3 DNA reads as TGTGCCACCAGCAGAGACGAGAGCGAGGAACTGTTTTTT. The full variable domain, with the rest looked up from reference TRBV15 and TRBJ1-4, is DAMVIQNPRYQVTQFGKPVTLSCSQTLNHNVMYWYQQKSSQAPKLLFHYYDKDFNNEADTPDNFQSRRPNTSFCFLDIRSPGLGDTAMYLCATSRDESEELFFGSGTQLSVL.

This clonotype was counted ten times or more. The J gene is TRBJ2-1, the V gene TRBV7-3, with 9 bases matching TRBD2. The CDR3 has 17 amino acids. Germline V CDR1 and CDR2: SGHTA, FQGTGA. The J segment lost 0 bases and the V segment lost 6 bases, leaving 9 bases of the junction unmatched. The CDR3 region is CASSPYGGGASYNEQFF. The CDR3 DNA sequence: TGTGCCAGCAGTCCCTATGGCGGGGGGGCCTCCTACAATGAGCAGTTCTTC.

This clonotype has ten or more counts. The DNA for the CDR3 is TGTGCCAGCAGCCCCCCCCTAGCGGGAGTATCGGATACGCAGTATTTT. As protein: CASSPPLAGVSDTQYF. The V call is TRBV7-2, the J call TRBJ2-3; 10 bases are a match to TRBD2. The V and J ends lost 5 bases and 6 bases, in that order; junction bases with no gene match: 11. Germline V CDR1 and CDR2: SGHTA, FQGNSA. The CDR3 length is 16 residues.

The chain links TRBV28 to TRBJ1-6; no clear D gene. CDR3 length: 16 amino acids. Germline V gives CDR1 MDHEN, CDR2 SYDVKM. V lost 0 bases to trimming and J lost 0 bases, with 6 bases between them. CDR3 loop: CASSLWPSSYNSPLHF. CDR3 nucleotides: TGTGCCAGCAGTTTATGGCCGAGCTCCTATAATTCACCCCTCCACTTT.

V usage is TRBV13 and J usage is TRBJ2-1, with D possibly being TRBD1 or TRBD2 (7 bases each). V lost 5 bases and J 8 bases, leaving 19 bases between the germline ends. Per the germline V gene, CDR1 is PRHDT and CDR2 is FYEKMQ (reference sequence). CDR3 length: 15 amino acids. CDR3 loop: CASSPKGAGVDEQFF. The CDR3 DNA sequence: TGTGCCAGCAGCCCCAAGGGGGCGGGGGTCGATGAGCAGTTCTTC.

The chain employs TRBV20-1 and TRBJ2-2; 7 nucleotides agree with TRBD2. CDR1 and CDR2 (germline): DFQATT, SNEGSKA (reference sequence). This CDR3 has 17 amino acids. Germline trimming cut 3 bases from V and 1 base from J; bases unmatched to any gene: 11. CDR3 loop: CSARDRLAGVNTGELFF. For the CDR3, the DNA is TGCAGTGCTAGGGACCGCCTCGCGGGGGTGAACACCGGGGAGCTGTTTTTT.